This T cell receptor (beta chain) stems from a study of Ad26.COV2.S vaccination and SARS-CoV-2 variants (dated by TCRdb to about 2021). A note on the overall study: Vaccine-arm donors came from COV1001, a multicentre, randomized, double-blind, placebo-controlled phase I-IIa trial of Ad26.COV2.S in healthy adults. Trial participants were randomized into five groups of five, in which low-dose or high-dose Ad26.COV2.S was given once or twice, or placebo was given on both occasions. Dosing of Ad26.COV2.S was intramuscular, at either 5x10^10 or 1x10^11 viral particles, delivered as one shot or as two shots spaced 56 days apart. Investigators did not know the trial group allocation while performing experiments and assessing outcomes. A total of some 30 samples were included in the TCR-sequenced set, comprising 19 Ad26.COV2.S vaccine recipients, 5 placebo recipients and 8 SARS-CoV-2 convalescent individuals. TCRbeta repertoire sequencing was used to assess the specificity and breadth of SARS-CoV-2-reactive T cell receptors after Ad26.COV2.S vaccination.

Overall results and qualifications from the work: Comparable non-spike TCR breadth was observed between vaccine and placebo recipients, consistent with only spike being contained in the vaccine. After vaccination, substantial breadth of spike-specific CD8+ and CD4+ T cell responses was reported. The study was not powered for comparison of responses between vaccine doses or regimens. It was noted by the authors that total T cell responses may have been underestimated by the TCR breadth and depth analyses. Spike-specific TCR breadth was higher in Ad26.COV2.S recipients than in placebo recipients (P = 0.0014).

In regard to this clone: Its antigen remains unidentified. Nothing much larger sits one base from this clone, and base qualities are not available.

Spanning cysteine to phenylalanine, the CDR3 consists of 16 amino acids. Of all the DNA, just the CDR3 is kept, 48 bases in frame from base 1. Trimming accounts for 1 base at V and 5 bases at J, while the number of junction bases matched to no gene is 8. The germline V gene encodes CDR1 SGHVS and CDR2 FNYEAQ. The immunoSEQ Assay was the method used to sequence TCRbeta CDR3 regions. After extraction, genomic DNA underwent amplification by bias-controlled multiplex PCR, followed by high-throughput sequencing. As for the original processing: Collapsing and filtering of sequences were performed to quantify the absolute abundance of each unique TCRbeta CDR3 region. T cell fraction was estimated by normalizing TCRbeta template counts to usable DNA, with usable DNA measured through amplification of reference genes found in all nucleated cells. Repertoire TCRs were annotated as SARS-CoV-2-specific when V gene, CDR3 amino acid sequence and J gene were exactly matched to a known reactive TCR set. The reference SARS-CoV-2 TCR set was derived from MIRA and filtered for enrichment in COVID-19-positive ImmuneCODE repertoires, a step that removed public or cross-reactive TCRs. Drawing on the MIRA antigens, annotated TCRs were analysed further at the level of specific ORF or position within ORF. Breadth was defined as annotated unique rearrangements over total unique productive rearrangements; depth was the summed frequency of those rearrangements. TCR breadth was compared between groups using two-sided Wilcoxon rank-sum tests. The source is immuneACCESS, and TCRdb retained only in-frame sequences with V and J called. Part of the clones is not carried over; for the studies checked, unresolved V genes explain less than half of this, and the remainder is unexplained. That table gives V, J and clone size, and the DNA gave D and trimming. The sample table records about 350,000 clones; more than 75% of these occur just once. The ten largest clones represent less than 4% of the sample.

The treatment or condition label here, explained by the study, means: some 19 received Ad26.COV2.S at low or high dose, single or two shots; 5 received placebo; per-sample allocation not given. Repertoires of vaccine and placebo recipients were sequenced from samples collected on day 63 after the first injection. Cohort 1b enrolled roughly 25 adults aged 18-55 years at a single site in Boston, USA, between 29 July and 7 August 2020. As a vaccine, Ad26.COV2.S was a replication-incompetent adenovirus type 26 vector that expressed a prefusion-stabilized SARS-CoV-2 spike protein derived from the original Wuhan strain.

The sample consisted of peripheral blood, taken in a trial of Ad26.COV2.S vaccine versus placebo. This receptor was taken from a person aged 18 to 65 who received the Ad26.COV2.S COVID-19 vaccine or a placebo. The chain uses TRBV7-6 and TRBJ2-3; 8 nucleotides in the junction match TRBD1. The DNA sequence is given as TGTGCCAGCAGCTTAGGCAGGGGGCGCGGTAAAGATACGCAGTATTTT. It specifies CASSLGRGRGKDTQYF.